Following are 25 T cell receptor beta chains from one sample sequenced in a study of glioma-infiltrating T cells. Amplification of TCR alpha and beta CDR3 regions from RNA used iRepertoire nested multiplex PCR. TCRdb independently ran MiXCR on the multiplex PCR reads; one entry per CDR3 protein. Of approximately 100,000 distinct CDR3 sequences listed, about 30% are singletons. The sequencing sample was made of glioma tissue, nonneoplastic brain tissue, or PBMCs (not recorded which). The origin of the receptors is a human donor with low-grade glioma or glioblastoma, undergoing nonglioma brain surgery, or in good health (not recorded which).

This clonotype showed up just a few times. The rearrangement links TRBV9 to TRBJ2-1; D might be TRBD1 (6 bases). The V end was cut by 0 bases, the J end by 10 bases, with 17 bases between. Germline assignment: CDR1 SGDLS and CDR2 YYNGEE. The CDR3 is 15 residues long. CDR3 nucleotides: TGTGCCAGCAGCGTAGATCAGGGGATGGTTCGGGAGCAGTTCTTC. It specifies CASSVDQGMVREQFF.

This clonotype appeared a few times. This may be a read error: a much more frequent sequence differs by one nucleotide. V usage is TRBV27 and J usage is TRBJ2-6; the D gene is possibly TRBD1 (5 bases). The V gene's germline CDR1 is MNHEY and CDR2 SMNVEV (reference sequence). The CDR3 loop spans 14 amino acids. The CDR3 DNA reads as TGTGCCAGCAGTTTCCTCTCTGGGGCCAACGTCCCGACTTTC. Encoded protein: CASSFLSGANVPTF.

This chain uses TRBV2 with TRBJ1-2, with no clear D. Germline loops: CDR1 SNHLY, CDR2 FYNNEI. With 6 bases removed from V and 4 bases from J, the gap between germline ends came to 12 bases. The CDR3 loop spans 13 amino acids. CDR3 loop: CASRISGIYGYTF. The CDR3 DNA reads TGTGCCAGCAGGATCTCGGGAATCTATGGCTACACCTTC.

This chain connects TRBV20-1 to TRBJ2-2; TRBD2 might be the D (6 bases). V was shortened by 3 bases and J by 2 bases, with 10 bases between the two germline ends. The germline CDR1 and CDR2 sequences are DFQATT and SNEGSKA (reference sequence). The CDR3 has 14 residues. CDR3 sequence: CSAREGANTGELFF. CDR3 coding DNA: TGCAGTGCTAGGGAGGGCGCCAACACCGGGGAGCTGTTTTTT.

In regard to this clonotype: A read error may account for a junction end that differs from germline. V gene TRBV4-1 combines with J gene TRBJ2-3; D is undetermined. This CDR3 region has 14 residues. Germline CDR1 is MGHRA and CDR2 is YSYEKL. The CDR3 loop reads CASSRPLSTDAQYF. In nucleotides, the CDR3 is TGCGCCAGCAGCCGACCCCTAAGCACAGATGCGCAGTATTTT.

In this sample, this clonotype turned up many times. This chain joins TRBV27 and TRBJ2-1; no clear D. CDR3 length: 13 amino acids. CDR1 and CDR2 (germline): MNHEY, SMNVEV (reference sequence). Trimming took off 5 bases at V and 4 bases at J, with 9 bases between the two ends. CDR3 nucleotides: TGTGCCAGCAGTGCCACAGAGTACAATGAGCAGTTCTTC. Its protein product is CASSATEYNEQFF.

This clonotype was seen only a few times. The V and J genes are TRBV3-1 and TRBJ1-1; TRBD1 matches 11 bases. Per the germline V gene, CDR1 is LGHDT and CDR2 is YNNKEL (reference sequence). V trimming: 2 bases; J trimming: 5 bases; junction bases outside the gene matches: 7. This CDR3 region has 16 residues. For the CDR3, the DNA is TGTGCCAGCAGCCAAAACACCGGGACAGGGGGTACTGAAGCTTTCTTT. Translation gives CASSQNTGTGGTEAFF.

This clonotype was counted many times. CDR3 bases: TGTGCCAGCAGCCCCGGGGAGTATCAGCCCCAGCATTTT. Protein: CASSPGEYQPQHF. The J gene is TRBJ1-5, the V gene TRBV7-6; D remains ambiguous. CDR1 and CDR2 (germline): SGHVS, FNYEAQ. Trimming removed 5 bases from V and 5 bases from J, with 10 bases in between. This CDR3 is built from 13 residues.

CDR3 sequence (DNA): TGTGCCAGCTCACCACGGCCTCAGGGCGATGTCTACACCTTC. Encoded protein: CASSPRPQGDVYTF. This chain uses TRBV18 with TRBJ1-2, with TRBD1 as a possible D gene (5 bases). This CDR3 is built from 14 residues. Germline loops: CDR1 KGHSH, CDR2 LQKENI. Trimming stripped 1 base from V and 10 bases from J, with 16 bases between.

This clonotype has a count of ten or more. V and J are TRBV20-1 and TRBJ2-5, with 8 bases that match TRBD1. The CDR3 contains 14 residues. Germline-derived CDR1 and CDR2 are DFQATT and SNEGSKA (reference sequence). Trimming removed 4 bases from V and 3 bases from J; junction bases left unmatched: 7. CDR3 in amino acids: CSATDRARKETQYF. As DNA, the CDR3 is TGCAGTGCTACGGACAGGGCTAGGAAAGAGACCCAGTACTTC.

Ten or more counts support this clonotype. The chain couples TRBV6-6 to TRBJ1-3; D is undetermined. This CDR3 has 17 residues. Germline V gene lookup returns CDR1 MNHNY and CDR2 SVGAGI (reference sequence). V lost 0 bases to trimming and J lost 0 bases, with 12 bases between them. The CDR3 protein is CASSYSRSRGSGNTIYF. CDR3 nucleotides: TGTGCCAGCAGTTACTCGAGGTCAAGAGGCTCTGGAAACACCATATATTTT.

This clonotype was observed at least ten times. The V call is TRBV2, the J call TRBJ2-7; D is tentatively TRBD1 or TRBD2 (5 bases each). The V end was cut by 2 bases, the J end by 6 bases, with 11 bases between. The CDR3 covers 13 residues. Germline CDR1 and CDR2: SNHLY and FYNNEI. This CDR3 is CASSETVGTEQYF. For the CDR3, the DNA is TGTGCCAGCAGTGAAACAGTAGGGACCGAGCAGTACTTC.

This clonotype showed up many times. This chain uses TRBV6-1 with TRBJ2-2, with 7 positions matching TRBD1. The CDR3 runs 14 residues. The trim removed 5 bases at V and 5 bases at J, leaving 5 bases unmatched. Germline CDR1 reads MNHNS; CDR2 reads SASEGT. In DNA, the CDR3 is TGTGCCAGCAGTATAAGGGACAGTACCGGGGAGCTGTTTTTT. It codes for CASSIRDSTGELFF.

This clonotype was seen repeatedly, ten times or more. The rearrangement links TRBV2 to TRBJ1-5, with D unclear. The CDR3 totals 12 residues. Germline CDR1 is SNHLY and CDR2 is FYNNEI. V was shortened by 8 bases and J by 1 base, with 6 bases between the two germline ends. The CDR3 DNA sequence: TGTGCCAGCGAAGCGAGCAATCAGCCCCAGCATTTT. Translated: CASEASNQPQHF.

A few counts support this clonotype. The J gene is TRBJ2-7, the V gene TRBV4-3, with a weak D call TRBD2 (5 bases). Germline V CDR1 and CDR2: LGHNA, YSLEER. V was cut by 1 base and J by 0 bases, with 16 bases left in between. This CDR3 spans 17 amino acids. The CDR3 reads CASSQGTVPRSSYEQYF. DNA for the CDR3: TGCGCCAGCAGCCAAGGGACTGTACCCCGGAGCTCCTACGAGCAGTACTTC.

The sample holds many counts of this clonotype. The gene calls are TRBV4-2 and TRBJ2-3; 8 nucleotides match TRBD2. V lost 4 bases and J lost 1; bases outside the gene matches: 1. Germline-derived CDR1 and CDR2 are LGHNA and YNFKEQ. This CDR3 region has 14 residues. The CDR3 loop is CASSPAGGTDTQYF. CDR3 nucleotide sequence: TGTGCCAGCAGCCCAGCGGGGGGCACAGATACGCAGTATTTT.

This chain links TRBV18 with TRBJ2-7; no firm D call. The germline gives CDR1 KGHSH, CDR2 LQKENI. The CDR3 is made up of 12 amino acids. Trimming left V 3 bases short and J 3 bases short, with 6 bases between. In nucleotides, the CDR3 is TGTGCCAGCTCACCTACTCACTACGAGCAGTACTTC. This gives the protein CASSPTHYEQYF.

This clonotype was seen ten or more times. The chain couples TRBV5-6 to TRBJ2-1; D is ambiguous. V was clipped by 1 base and J by 7 bases, with 6 bases between them. This CDR3 comprises 12 residues. Germline CDR1 and CDR2: SGHDT and YYEEEE. This CDR3 reads CASSLLRNEQFF. The CDR3, as DNA: TGTGCCAGCAGCTTGCTCAGGAATGAGCAGTTCTTC.

The chain carries TRBV20-1 and TRBJ1-1; D remains ambiguous. Deletions cut 4 bases from V and 1 base from J, with 10 bases between. Germline V gene sequence: CDR1 DFQATT, CDR2 SNEGSKA (reference sequence). The CDR3 covers 13 residues. In nucleotides, the CDR3 is TGCAGTGCTAAAGGGAGGGCGAACACTGAAGCTTTCTTT. It translates to CSAKGRANTEAFF.

This clonotype has a single count. The chain uses TRBV5-8 and TRBJ1-2; D call uncertain. Trimming cost V 4 bases and J 3 bases, with 19 bases left between them. The CDR3 extends over 16 amino acids. CDR1 and CDR2 from the germline V gene are SGHTS and YDEGEE. Here the CDR3 DNA reads TGTGCCAGCAGCCGAAAAGGGTACACCTTAGACTATGGCTACACCTTC. This translates into CASSRKGYTLDYGYTF.

In the case of this clonotype: A read error is possible here, since a much larger clone lies one base away. The rearrangement joins TRBV7-2 to TRBJ2-3; TRBD1 matches at 7 bases. Per the germline V gene, CDR1 is SGHTA and CDR2 is FQGNSA. The V segment lost 5 bases and the J segment 8 bases; nucleotides outside the gene matches: 7. There are 13 residues in the CDR3. The CDR3 sequence: CASSQGDQGTQYF. In DNA form, the CDR3 reads TGTGCCAGCAGCCAGGGGGATCAAGGTACGCAGTATTTT.

The chain couples TRBV4-2 to TRBJ1-6; maybe TRBD1 (5 bases). The germline CDR1 and CDR2 sequences are LGHNA and YNFKEQ. This CDR3 has 15 amino acids. With 6 bases removed from V and 8 bases from J, the gap between germline ends came to 17 bases. CDR3 sequence: CASRPDRGEDSPLHF. CDR3 nucleotide sequence: TGTGCCAGCAGGCCAGACCGGGGGGAGGATTCACCCCTCCACTTT.

Of note for this clonotype: Since a much larger clone is just one base distant, this may be a read error. The J gene is TRBJ1-1, the V gene TRBV4-1; 11 bases agree with TRBD1. V was clipped by 3 bases and J by 7 bases; unmatched bases: 10. The CDR3 is 16 residues long. Germline CDR1 MGHRA, CDR2 YSYEKL. CDR3 loop: CASSHPDGQGACEAFF. DNA for the CDR3: TGCGCCAGCAGCCATCCGGACGGACAGGGGGCCTGTGAAGCTTTCTTT.

The gene calls are TRBV12-3 or TRBV12-4 and TRBJ2-7; D might be TRBD1 or TRBD2, each matching 6 bases. Trimming left V 1 base short and J 4 bases short, with 23 bases between. The length of the CDR3 is 18 residues. For the CDR3, the DNA is TGTGCCAGCAGTTTAGTGGGGGGCCGGAGACTGGGGAGATACGAGCAGTACTTC. Translating it yields CASSLVGGRRLGRYEQYF.

This clonotype was seen a handful of times. Germline is not matched at one junction end, which may reflect a read error. V gene TRBV6-6 combines with J gene TRBJ2-1; maybe TRBD1 (6 bases). The CDR3 length is 14 residues. Germline-derived CDR1 and CDR2 are MNHNY and SVGAGI (reference sequence). CDR3 in DNA: TGTGCCAACAGTTACTCGAACAGGGAAGGAGGGCAGTTCTTC. It translates to CANSYSNREGGQFF.